The source of this TCR beta chain is a study of Ad26.COV2.S vaccination and SARS-CoV-2 variants. Data came from immunoSEQ multiplex PCR; TCRdb stores just in-frame clones and leaves some out. The sample includes some 340,000 clones, around four fifths of them seen just once. As for treatment: 19 received Ad26.COV2.S at low or high dose, single or two shots; 5 received placebo; per-sample allocation not given. Collection of samples fell on day 63 after the first vaccine or placebo injection. Boston provided a donor who was an adult aged 18-55 years. V lost 3 bases and J 0 bases, leaving 9 bases between the germline ends. This CDR3 contains 14 residues. CDR1 and CDR2 (germline): DFQATT, SNEGSKA (reference sequence).

The receptor comes from a person aged 18-60 years who received the Ad26.COV2.S COVID-19 vaccine or a placebo. The rearrangement links TRBV20-1 to TRBJ1-5; TRBD1 might be the D (5 bases). The source was peripheral blood, collected in a trial of Ad26.COV2.S vaccine versus placebo. CDR3 residues: CSASRGVSNQPQHF. CDR3 DNA: TGCAGTGCTAGTAGAGGGGTTAGCAATCAGCCCCAGCATTTT.